The next 3 T cell receptor beta chains were all read from a single sample in a study of tumor-infiltrating lymphocytes in primary liver carcinoma (dated by TCRdb to 2016 to 2017). TCRdb lists the instrument as Illumina HiSeq 2500. Starting from around 500 ng total RNA, TCRbeta-specific cDNA was produced by reverse transcription with a constant-region primer and ProtoScript II reverse transcriptase. Construction of the TCRbeta libraries relied on three nested rounds of multiplex PCR, following a slightly modified ARM-PCR procedure. Each of the first two PCR rounds ran for about 9 cycles and used multiplex TRBV1-TRBV30 forward primers together with a Cbeta reverse primer. TCRdb took the public reads, trimmed them with fastp at Q25, ran MiXCR for clone calling and kept in-frame beta chains. Rows merge per CDR3 protein into single entries with the most common DNA and genes. A total of 80,000 to 100,000 distinct CDR3 sequences appear in this sample, approximately 72% of them only once. Jointly, the top ten make up about 27% of the sample.

Total RNA and DNA were co-extracted from roughly 20-30 mg of bulk tissue with the AllPrep DNA/RNA mini kit, without cell sorting. The sequencing input was tumor-adjacent normal liver tissue. Receptor source: a middle-aged man with primary liver carcinoma and hepatitis B virus infection.

Turning to this clonotype: Possible read error: a much larger clone is one base away. The chain carries TRBV6-5 and TRBJ2-6; D unresolved. Germline lookup yields CDR1 MNHEY and CDR2 SVGAGI. The CDR3 sequence is 13 residues long. CDR3 coding DNA: TGTGCCAGCAGTTACGGTGGGACCAACGTCCTGACTTTC. Translation gives CASSYGGTNVLTF.

The CDR3 loop reads CASSHGTIDTDTQYF. The CDR3 DNA sequence: TGTGCCAGCAGTCACGGGACTATCGACACAGATACGCAGTATTTT. The chain employs TRBV6-5 and TRBJ2-3; 7 positions match TRBD2. V was clipped by 5 bases and J by 2 bases; unmatched bases: 7. The CDR3 sequence is 15 residues long. CDR1 is MNHEY and CDR2 is SVGAGI in the germline V gene.

A remark on this clonotype: This could be a read error, since a much larger clone is one nucleotide away. The chain joins TRBV29-1 to TRBJ1-2; 10 bases agree with TRBD1. V lost 3 bases to trimming and J lost 7 bases; unmatched junction nucleotides: 5. From germline, CDR1 is SQVTM and CDR2 ANQGSEA. The CDR3 consists of 13 residues. The CDR3 region is CSVDSGTGAGYTF. CDR3 nucleotide sequence: TGCAGCGTTGACTCAGGGACAGGGGCTGGCTACACCTTC. Drawing the rest from reference TRBV29-1 and TRBJ1-2, the complete variable domain is SAVISQKPSRDICQRGTSLTIQCQVDSQVTMMFWYRQQPGQSLTLIATANQGSEATYESGFVIDKFPISRPNLTFSTLTVSNMSPEDSSIYLCSVDSGTGAGYTFGSGTRLTVV.